This TCR beta chain was recorded in a study of beta chain features in type 1 diabetes. CDR3 length: 15 residues. V dropped 2 bases and J dropped 2 bases, with 12 bases sitting between them. Per the germline V gene, CDR1 is LNHDA and CDR2 is SQIVND (reference sequence). Expressed TCRB transcripts were sequenced because the entire RNA isolate underwent reverse transcription. The protocol was immunoSEQ multiplex PCR, while the TCRdb copy is restricted to in-frame clones and leaves out a portion. The sample lists under 800,000 clones; about 16% were seen once. The J gene is TRBJ1-2, the V gene TRBV19; no clear D. This clonotype was sampled from a man younger than 30 in good health. The sequenced sample was naive CD4+ T cells from blood. The CDR3, as DNA: TGTGCCAGTAGTATATTGGCCCCCCTCAACTATGGCTACACCTTC. It encodes CASSILAPLNYGYTF.